Sequencing of this T cell receptor (beta chain) was carried out in a study of regulatory T cells in long-lasting Graves disease. General observations from the study: When disease was persistent, TRBV28, TRBJ1-2 and TRBJ2-5 were the favored segments.

Time point indicated: newly diagnosed GD, antithyroid drugs for less than 3 months. PBMC RNA was the source of the TCR library. Staff took roughly 8.8 milliliters of peripheral blood and put it into EDTA tubes. The V end lost 4 bases, the J end lost 4 bases, and 15 bases lay between the germline ends. CDR3 length: 15 residues. The germline gives CDR1 LGHDT, CDR2 YNNKEL (reference sequence). Investigators prepared the TCR beta libraries by applying iRepertoire HTBI primers and Arm-PCR of CDR3 regions. TCRdb used MiXCR to reprocess the multiplex PCR reads, holding one entry per CDR3 protein. The table records around 400,000 distinct CDR3 sequences, 15% to 17% of them present only once. This clonotype came up many times. Antigen: not known.

This rearrangement joins TRBV3-1 to TRBJ2-3, with D perhaps TRBD2 (5 bases). This clonotype originated in a female donor with Graves disease. The sample here was peripheral blood mononuclear cells (PBMCs), taken at new diagnosis, from a patient treated with antithyroid drugs. As DNA, the CDR3 is TGTGCCAGCAGCCCAACGGGAAACCCGGCAGATACGCAGTATTTT. Its protein product is CASSPTGNPADTQYF.